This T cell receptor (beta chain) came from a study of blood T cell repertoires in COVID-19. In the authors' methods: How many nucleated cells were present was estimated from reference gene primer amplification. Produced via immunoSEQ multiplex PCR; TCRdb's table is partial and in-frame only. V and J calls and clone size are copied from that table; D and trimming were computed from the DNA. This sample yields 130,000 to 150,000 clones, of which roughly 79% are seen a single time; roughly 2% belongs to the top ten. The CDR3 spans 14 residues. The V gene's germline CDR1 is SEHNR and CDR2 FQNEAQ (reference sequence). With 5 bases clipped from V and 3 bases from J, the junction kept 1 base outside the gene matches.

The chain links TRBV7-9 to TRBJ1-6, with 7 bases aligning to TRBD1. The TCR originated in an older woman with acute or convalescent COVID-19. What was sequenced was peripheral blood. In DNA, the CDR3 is TGTGCCAGCAGCCGGGACAGCTATAATTCACCCCTCCACTTT. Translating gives CASSRDSYNSPLHF.